The 4 T cell receptor beta chains listed next were all sequenced from one sample in a study of blood T cell repertoires in COVID-19. The data were produced by immunoSEQ multiplex PCR, yet TCRdb's version contains in-frame clones alone and is incomplete. Of 110,000 to 150,000 clones in the sample, around 80% are singletons; the top ten hold about 2%. Sequenced: peripheral blood. These receptors were collected from a woman aged 55-69 years with acute or convalescent COVID-19.

This clone is a singleton in its sample. V and J are TRBV7-9 and TRBJ2-3, with 14 bases identical to TRBD2. Germline assignment: CDR1 SEHNR and CDR2 FQNEAQ (reference sequence). CDR3 length: 18 amino acids. V shed 5 bases, J shed 4 bases, and the junction held 11 bases outside the gene matches. CDR3: CASSPKPGLAGDADTQYF. CDR3 coding DNA: TGTGCCAGCAGCCCGAAGCCGGGACTAGCGGGAGACGCAGATACGCAGTATTTT. Combining the CDR3 with reference TRBV7-9 and TRBJ2-3 gives the whole variable domain DTGVSQNPRHKITKRGQNVTFRCDPISEHNRLYWYRQTLGQGPEFLTYFQNEAQLEKSRLLSDRFSAERPKGSFSTLEIQRTEQGDSAMYLCASSPKPGLAGDADTQYFGPGTRLTVL.

The rearrangement uses TRBV6-4 and TRBJ2-3; 9 bases match TRBD2. Germline-derived CDR1 and CDR2 are MRHNA and SNTAGT. Losses at the gene ends were 3 bases for V and 4 bases for J; bases not matched to a gene: 5. The CDR3 sequence is 15 residues long. This chain's CDR3 is CASSESLAGADTQYF. For the CDR3, the DNA is TGTGCCAGCAGTGAGTCACTAGCGGGCGCAGATACGCAGTATTTT.

V usage is TRBV30 and J usage is TRBJ1-5; D perhaps matches TRBD1 (6 bases). CDR1 and CDR2 (germline): GTSNPN, SVGIG (reference sequence). V was clipped by 3 bases and J by 2 bases, with 11 bases between them. This CDR3 spans 14 amino acids. The CDR3, as DNA: TGTGCCTGGAGGGCCAGGGGAGGCAATCAGCCCCAGCATTTT. It specifies CAWRARGGNQPQHF.

The rearrangement links TRBV6-1 to TRBJ2-1, with 8 bases that match TRBD2. Per the germline V gene, CDR1 is MNHNS and CDR2 is SASEGT. The CDR3 is 15 amino acids. The junction had 4 bases not matched to a gene; V was cut back by 3 bases and J by 3 bases. The CDR3 is CASSESGSIYNEQFF. In nucleotides, the CDR3 is TGTGCCAGCAGTGAGAGCGGGAGTATCTACAATGAGCAGTTCTTC.